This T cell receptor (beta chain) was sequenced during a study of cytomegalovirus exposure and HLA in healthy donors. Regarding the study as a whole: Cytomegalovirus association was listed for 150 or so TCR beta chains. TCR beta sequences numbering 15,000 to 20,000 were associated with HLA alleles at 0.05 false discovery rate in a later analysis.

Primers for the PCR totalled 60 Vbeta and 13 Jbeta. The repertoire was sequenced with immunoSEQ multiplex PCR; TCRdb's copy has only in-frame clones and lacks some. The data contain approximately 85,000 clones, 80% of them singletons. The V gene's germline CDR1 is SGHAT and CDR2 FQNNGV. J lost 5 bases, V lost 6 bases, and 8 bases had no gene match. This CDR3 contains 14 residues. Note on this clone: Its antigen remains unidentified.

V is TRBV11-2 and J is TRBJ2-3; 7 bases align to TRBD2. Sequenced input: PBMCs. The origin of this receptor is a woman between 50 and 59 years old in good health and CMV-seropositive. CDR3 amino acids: CASRTGVAGDTQYF. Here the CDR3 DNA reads TGTGCCAGCAGAACCGGGGTAGCGGGAGATACGCAGTATTTT.